This paragraph covers one TCR beta chain sequence. Its target is not known. This specimen comes from a study of blood T cells in healthy people across ages. Notes on the study in general: Older individuals had lower TCR beta diversity per million T cells (the decline was roughly linear).

Russia was home to the donors, healthy Caucasian individuals aged roughly 6 to 100. The study isolated at least 6.5 million PBMCs from each sample. A second PCR of 7 to 11 cycles used a sample-barcoded 5' primer and a J-beta primer mix. In TCRdb, the 5' RACE reads were re-called with MiXCR into one record per CDR3 protein. Here the sample spans about 730,000 distinct CDR3 sequences, about 40% being singletons. The CDR3 length is 16 residues. V was pared by 3 bases and J by 3 bases, with 5 bases of the junction left unmatched. Germline loops: CDR1 SGDLS, CDR2 YYNGEE. Sample: blood. The clonotype comes from a woman in her sixties or seventies in good health. This rearrangement joins TRBV9 to TRBJ2-5; 13 nucleotides agree with TRBD2. Here the CDR3 reads CASSGTSGGYKETQYF. CDR3 sequence (DNA): TGTGCCAGCAGCGGGACTAGCGGGGGATACAAAGAGACCCAGTACTTC.